These 12 T cell receptor beta chains came from one sample sequenced in a study of blood T cell repertoires in COVID-19. Sequencing was performed with immunoSEQ multiplex PCR; in TCRdb, only in-frame clones are kept and a portion is missing. The sample has approximately 140,000 clones; approximately 88% are singletons. Sequenced material: peripheral blood. The receptors here all came from a woman of 80 years or more with acute or convalescent COVID-19.

The CDR3, as DNA: TGTGCCAGCAGGCGTGGAGGGAATTCACCCCTCCACTTT. As protein: CASRRGGNSPLHF. The genes are TRBV6-5 and TRBJ1-6; D is undetermined. V dropped 6 bases and J dropped 7 bases, with 10 bases sitting between them. CDR3 length: 13 residues. The germline CDR1 and CDR2 sequences are MNHEY and SVGAGI.

The rearrangement uses TRBV4-3 and TRBJ1-2; D gene unclear. CDR3 size: 14 residues. The germline V and J ends were trimmed by 0 bases and 8 bases, with 13 bases remaining between them. Per the germline V gene, CDR1 is LGHNA and CDR2 is YSLEER. The CDR3 bases are TGCGCCAGCAGCCAAGATAAGCGGGTGTCCGGCTACACCTTC. This translates into CASSQDKRVSGYTF.

This clone was picked up many times. The J gene is TRBJ1-5, the V gene TRBV5-5; TRBD1 is a possible D gene (5 bases). Germline CDR1 SGHKS, CDR2 YYEKEE (reference sequence). The CDR3 runs 15 residues. The germline V and J ends were trimmed by 4 bases and 3 bases, with 14 bases remaining between them. CDR3 region: CASSPWGQTNQPQHF. For the CDR3, the DNA is TGTGCCAGCAGCCCATGGGGCCAGACCAATCAGCCCCAGCATTTT.

The chain carries TRBV29-1 and TRBJ2-3, with 8 bases matching TRBD1. The CDR3 is 14 residues long. Trimming removed 6 bases from V and 3 bases from J; junction bases left unmatched: 8. CDR1 SQVTM and CDR2 ANQGSEA come from the germline V gene. The CDR3: CSVAGGAGTDTQYF. The CDR3, as DNA: TGCAGCGTCGCAGGGGGCGCGGGAACAGATACGCAGTATTTT.

The J gene is TRBJ1-2, the V gene TRBV12-3 or TRBV12-4, with D possibly being TRBD1 (5 bases). V lost 3 bases to trimming and J lost 7 bases, with 12 bases between them. The CDR3 is made up of 13 amino acids. CDR3 in DNA: TGTGCCAGCAGTTTCCGCAGGGTGTCTGGCTACACCTTC. This codes for CASSFRRVSGYTF.

V and J are TRBV5-1 and TRBJ2-2; D perhaps matches TRBD1 (5 bases). Trimming removed 2 bases at V and 1 base at J, with 6 bases between. The CDR3 runs 14 residues. Germline CDR1 and CDR2: SGHRS and YFSETQ. CDR3 DNA sequence: TGCGCCAGCAGCTTTACAGGGAACACCGGGGAGCTGTTTTTT. Translating it yields CASSFTGNTGELFF. The full variable domain, completed using reference TRBV5-1 and TRBJ2-2, is KAGVTQTPRYLIKTRGQQVTLSCSPISGHRSVSWYQQTPGQGLQFLFEYFSETQRNKGNFPGRFSGRQFSNSRSEMNVSTLELGDSALYLCASSFTGNTGELFFGEGSRLTVL.

The CDR3 sequence is CASSSPGYGELFF. CDR3 nucleotide sequence: TGTGCCAGCAGCTCCCCGGGGTACGGGGAGCTGTTTTTT. The rearrangement joins TRBV7-6 to TRBJ2-2; tentative D call: TRBD2 (5 bases). From germline, CDR1 is SGHVS and CDR2 FNYEAQ. V lost 4 bases to trimming and J lost 7 bases, with 10 bases between them. The CDR3 covers 13 residues.

This clone was seen a single time. The genes are TRBV20-1 and TRBJ2-1; D is possibly TRBD1 (5 bases). Trimming took 3 bases from V and 6 from J, leaving 12 bases between them. Germline lookup yields CDR1 DFQATT and CDR2 SNEGSKA (reference sequence). The CDR3 spans 13 residues. The CDR3 loop is CSASPARGNEQFF. The CDR3 DNA sequence: TGCAGTGCTAGTCCGGCTAGGGGCAATGAGCAGTTCTTC.

This chain joins TRBV6-5 and TRBJ2-5, with D perhaps TRBD1 (6 bases). Between the trimmed V and J ends, which lost 6 bases and 5 bases, there was a span of 10 bases. Germline CDR1 is MNHEY and CDR2 is SVGAGI. CDR3 size: 12 residues. CDR3: CASRQGFETQYF. The CDR3 nucleotides are TGTGCCAGCAGACAGGGTTTTGAGACCCAGTACTTC.

The chain carries TRBV13 and TRBJ2-7; 8 bases line up with TRBD2. With V trimmed by 0 bases and J by 2 bases, 6 bases remained unmatched. Per germline, CDR1 PRHDT and CDR2 FYEKMQ (reference sequence). There are 16 residues in the CDR3. CDR3 loop: CASSLGRGGMPYEQYF. In nucleotides, the CDR3 is TGTGCCAGCAGCTTAGGCCGGGGGGGCATGCCCTACGAGCAGTACTTC.

The table lists this clone with a count of one. The chain couples TRBV5-4 to TRBJ2-3, with 14 bases lining up with TRBD2. The CDR3 is made up of 15 amino acids. Germline V gene lookup returns CDR1 SGHNT and CDR2 YYREEE (reference sequence). After removal of 3 bases from V and 4 bases from J, the junction contained 1 base not matched to a gene. CDR3 DNA sequence: TGTGCCAGCAGCTCGGGACTAGCGGGAGCAGATACGCAGTATTTT. Amino acid sequence: CASSSGLAGADTQYF.

The J gene is TRBJ1-5, the V gene TRBV6-5; 7 bases agree with TRBD1. CDR3 length: 13 residues. The V and J ends lost 5 bases and 7 bases, in that order; junction bases with no gene match: 5. Germline V gives CDR1 MNHEY, CDR2 SVGAGI. CDR3 loop: CASSRQGNQPQHF. In DNA form, the CDR3 reads TGTGCCAGCAGTAGACAGGGAAACCAGCCCCAGCATTTT.